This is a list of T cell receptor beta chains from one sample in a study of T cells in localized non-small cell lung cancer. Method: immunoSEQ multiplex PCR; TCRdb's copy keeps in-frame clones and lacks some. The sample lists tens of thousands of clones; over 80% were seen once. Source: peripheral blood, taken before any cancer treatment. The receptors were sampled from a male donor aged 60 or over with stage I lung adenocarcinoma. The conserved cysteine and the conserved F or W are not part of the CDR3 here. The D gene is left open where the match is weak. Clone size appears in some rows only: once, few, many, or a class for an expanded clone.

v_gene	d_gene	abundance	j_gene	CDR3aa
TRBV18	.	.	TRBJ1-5	ASSMRRDNQPQH
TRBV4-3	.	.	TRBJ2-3	ASSQDRVSTDTQY
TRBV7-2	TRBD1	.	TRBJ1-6	ASSRGQGSASPLH
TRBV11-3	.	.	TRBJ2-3	ASSLSGAASTDTQY
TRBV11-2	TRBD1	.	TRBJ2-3	ASSLVGQGAGDTQY
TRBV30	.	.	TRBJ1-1	AWSQVATEAF
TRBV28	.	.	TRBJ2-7	ASSSTLKPYEQY
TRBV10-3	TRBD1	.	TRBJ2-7	AISSGTGGADEQY
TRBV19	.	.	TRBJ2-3	ASSIAGFADTQY
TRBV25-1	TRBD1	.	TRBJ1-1	ASMTGGVTEAF
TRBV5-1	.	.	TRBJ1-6	ASSAGRTDSPLH
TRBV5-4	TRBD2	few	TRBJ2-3	ASSLERGATDTQY
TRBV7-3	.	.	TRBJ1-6	ASSLSSQNSPLH
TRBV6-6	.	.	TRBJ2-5	ASSPSGETQY
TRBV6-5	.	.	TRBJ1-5	ASSEFRLEPQH
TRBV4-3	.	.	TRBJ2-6	ASSPGPSGANVLT